Below are 10 T cell receptor beta chains sequenced from a single sample in a study of T cells in Graves' hyperthyroidism and ophthalmopathy. Using RNA transcripts as the source, TCR beta CDR3 regions were amplified. First-round RT-PCR of the TCR CDR3 relied on the HTBI primer set. TCRdb called the multiplex PCR reads again in MiXCR, with one record for every CDR3 protein. Altogether 700,000 or so distinct CDR3 sequences are present, roughly 15% being singletons, with the ten largest covering approximately 12%. Sequences were obtained from blood. All receptors come from a woman aged 45 to 65 with Graves' ophthalmopathy.

A single count supports this clonotype. No conserved phenylalanine or tryptophan is present at the end of the CDR3, so a read error is the likely explanation. The chain uses TRBV30 and TRBJ1-3; no clear D. The CDR3 is 13 residues long. V gave up 3 bases and J gave up 0 bases, with 6 bases separating them. Germline CDR1 reads GTSNPN; CDR2 reads SVGIG (reference sequence). The CDR3 loop reads CAWRISSGNTIYS. The CDR3 DNA sequence: TGTGCCTGGAGGATTAGCTCTGGAAACACCATATATTCT.

In regard to this clonotype: This may come from a read error, since a much larger clone is one base off. The V gene is TRBV27, the J gene TRBJ1-1, with a weak D call TRBD1 (6 bases). Germline values: CDR1 MNHEY, CDR2 SMNVEV (reference sequence). Trimming shortened V by 4 bases and J by 0 bases, and 21 bases separated the two germline ends. The CDR3 has 18 residues. In nucleotides, the CDR3 is TGTGCCAGCAGTTCCGGACAGTTTCTTGGTGTCGTGAACACTGAAGCTTTCTTT. Translated: CASSSGQFLGVVNTEAFF.

The sample holds a few counts of this clonotype. The chain has TRBV20-1 and TRBJ1-4; D is perhaps TRBD1 (6 bases). Germline V CDR1 and CDR2: DFQATT, SNEGSKA (reference sequence). The length of the CDR3 is 13 residues. V lost 4 bases, J lost 7 bases, and 13 bases lay in between. The CDR3 loop reads CSATTGMGEKLFF. The CDR3 DNA follows: TGCAGTGCTACTACAGGGATGGGTGAAAAACTGTTTTTT.

About this clonotype: A much more abundant neighbour one base away suggests this may be a read error. The chain recombines TRBV12-3 or TRBV12-4 with TRBJ2-5, with a tentative D call TRBD2 (5 bases). The CDR3 runs to 13 residues. The CDR3 is CASSFPGKETQHF. Here the CDR3 DNA reads TGTGCCAGCAGTTTTCCGGGAAAAGAGACCCAGCACTTC.

To note about this clonotype: Its ends do not fully match the called genes, so a read error is possible. The chain carries TRBV6-9 and TRBJ1-5; 8 nucleotides align to TRBD1. This CDR3 contains 15 residues. Germline V gives CDR1 MNHGY, CDR2 SVAAGI. The CDR3 DNA follows: TGTGCCAGCAGTTTGGGGACAGGTCGCAATCAGTCCCAGCATTTT. Translating gives CASSLGTGRNQSQHF.

V is TRBV18 and J is TRBJ1-5; tentatively, D is TRBD1 (5 bases). The CDR3 loop spans 19 amino acids. V shed 0 bases and J shed 0 bases, with 18 bases lying between them. CDR1 is KGHSH and CDR2 is LQKENI in the germline V gene. The CDR3 loop is CASSPPGRPGVYSNQPQHF. CDR3 in DNA: TGTGCCAGCTCACCACCGGGCAGGCCGGGGGTTTATAGCAATCAGCCCCAGCATTTT.

The sample holds many counts of this clonotype. The chain recombines TRBV20-1 with TRBJ1-1; 8 bases map to TRBD1. Trimming took 2 bases from V and 0 from J; bases not matched to a gene: 11. Germline lookup yields CDR1 DFQATT and CDR2 SNEGSKA (reference sequence). CDR3 length: 17 amino acids. CDR3 sequence reads: CSARIKTGGWVNTEAFF. The CDR3 bases are TGCAGTGCTAGAATTAAAACAGGGGGATGGGTGAACACTGAAGCTTTCTTT.

The rearrangement uses TRBV10-3 and TRBJ1-6, with TRBD1 matching over 9 bases. V shed 8 bases, J shed 8 bases, and the junction held 1 base outside the gene matches. Germline V gene lookup returns CDR1 ENHRY and CDR2 SYGVKD. This CDR3 region has 12 residues. The CDR3 loop is CAIGDRDSPLHF. The CDR3 region has the DNA TGTGCCATCGGGGACAGGGATTCACCCCTCCACTTT.

This clonotype has more than one count but fewer than ten. The chain has TRBV7-2 and TRBJ2-7; TRBD1 aligns across 9 bases. Trimming cost V 1 base and J 0 bases; bases outside gene matches: 7. The CDR3 spans 17 residues. CDR1 and CDR2 from the germline V gene are SGHTA and FQGNSA. Here the CDR3 DNA reads TGTGCCAGCAGCTTAGACCCCGGACAGGGGAGCTCCTACGAGCAGTACTTC. This gives the protein CASSLDPGQGSSYEQYF.

This clonotype was detected many times. The rearrangement uses TRBV20-1 and TRBJ2-7; D call uncertain. The germline V gene has CDR1 DFQATT and CDR2 SNEGSKA (reference sequence). V was shortened by 1 base and J by 2 bases, with 9 bases between the two germline ends. The CDR3 is made up of 13 amino acids. CDR3 in DNA: TGCAGTGCTAGAGGGGAATTAACCTACGAGCAGTACTTC. Protein product: CSARGELTYEQYF.